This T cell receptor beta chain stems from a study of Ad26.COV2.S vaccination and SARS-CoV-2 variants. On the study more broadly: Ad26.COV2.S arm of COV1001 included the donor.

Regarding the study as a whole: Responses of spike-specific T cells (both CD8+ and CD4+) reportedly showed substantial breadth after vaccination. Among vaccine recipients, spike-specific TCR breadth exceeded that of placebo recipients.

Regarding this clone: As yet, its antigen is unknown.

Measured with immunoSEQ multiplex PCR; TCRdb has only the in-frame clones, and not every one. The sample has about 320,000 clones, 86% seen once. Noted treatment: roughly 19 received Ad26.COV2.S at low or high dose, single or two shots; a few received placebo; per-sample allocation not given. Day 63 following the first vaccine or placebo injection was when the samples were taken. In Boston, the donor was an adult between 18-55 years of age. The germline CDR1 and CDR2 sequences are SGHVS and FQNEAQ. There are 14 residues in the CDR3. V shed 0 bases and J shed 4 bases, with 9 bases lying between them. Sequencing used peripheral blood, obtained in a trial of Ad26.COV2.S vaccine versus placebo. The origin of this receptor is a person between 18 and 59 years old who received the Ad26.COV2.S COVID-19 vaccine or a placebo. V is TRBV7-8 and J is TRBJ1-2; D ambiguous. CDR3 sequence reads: CASSLAGLGYGYTF. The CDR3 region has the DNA TGTGCCAGCAGCTTAGCGGGGTTAGGCTATGGCTACACCTTC.